A single sample is the source of the 23 T cell receptor beta chains below, sequenced in a study of shared clonotypes between healthy human individuals. This table comes from immunoSEQ multiplex PCR, and its TCRdb copy is limited to in-frame clones, with some not included. The data hold 2 million to 2.5 million clones, with approximately 94% observed a single time. Specimen: naive CD4+ T cells sorted from blood. Indicated subset: CD45RA+ positively selected. The receptors come from a man in his late teens or twenties in good health.

The CDR3 reads CASSLDQGGQPQHF. In nucleotides, the CDR3 is TGTGCCAGCAGCTTAGATCAGGGTGGCCAGCCCCAGCATTTT. The V and J genes are TRBV11-2 and TRBJ1-5; TRBD1 might be the D (5 bases). This CDR3 comprises 14 residues. CDR1 is SGHAT and CDR2 is FQNNGV in the germline V gene. V lost 0 bases and J 7 bases, leaving 10 bases between the germline ends.

Comments on this clone: Within the sample, other DNA sequences also encode this same CDR3. The rearrangement uses TRBV30 and TRBJ2-5, with TRBD2 matching 11 bases. The V gene's germline CDR1 is GTSNPN and CDR2 SVGIG (reference sequence). Trimming removed 3 bases from V and 8 bases from J; junction bases left unmatched: 5. This CDR3 contains 13 residues. CDR3: CAWSGLAGGTQYF. In DNA, the CDR3 is TGTGCCTGGAGCGGACTAGCGGGCGGAACCCAGTACTTC.

For this clone: This CDR3 is also generated by other DNA sequences in the sample. V and J are TRBV4-3 and TRBJ2-5; 9 bases are shared with TRBD1. The junction had 3 bases not matched to a gene; V was cut back by 3 bases and J by 4 bases. This CDR3 spans 14 amino acids. The germline gives CDR1 LGHNA, CDR2 YSLEER. The CDR3 here is CASSQGQGGETQYF. The CDR3 nucleotides read TGCGCCAGCAGCCAGGGACAGGGAGGAGAGACCCAGTACTTC.

CDR3 sequence (DNA): TGTGCCAGCAGCCCATCTGGGACCGACAGGGAGCAGTTCTTC. Encoded protein: CASSPSGTDREQFF. The gene calls are TRBV5-4 and TRBJ2-1, with D maybe TRBD1 (6 bases). The germline V gene has CDR1 SGHNT and CDR2 YYREEE (reference sequence). Trimming left V 4 bases short and J 10 bases short, with 18 bases between. This CDR3 has 14 residues.

This clone appeared once. The rearrangement uses TRBV5-1 and TRBJ2-7; no clear D gene. Per germline, CDR1 SGHRS and CDR2 YFSETQ. Deletions cut 0 bases from V and 2 bases from J, with 9 bases between. The CDR3 is 14 residues long. CDR3 residues: CASSLAEPPYEQYF. DNA for the CDR3: TGCGCCAGCAGCTTGGCTGAGCCTCCCTACGAGCAGTACTTC.

The CDR3 DNA reads as TGTGCCAGCAGTGATGCGGGACAGTCCCAAGAGACCCAGTACTTC. It is translated as CASSDAGQSQETQYF. The chain is built from TRBV25-1 and TRBJ2-5; possible D gene TRBD1, 7 bases. Germline V CDR1 and CDR2: MGHDK, SYGVNS. The CDR3 contains 15 residues. Trimming removed 3 bases from V and 1 base from J, with 12 bases in between.

The chain has TRBV7-9 and TRBJ1-2; D is perhaps TRBD1 (5 bases). CDR1 and CDR2 from the germline V gene are SEHNR and FQNEAQ (reference sequence). The V gene lost 5 bases and the J gene lost 5 bases, with 12 bases spanning the gap. CDR3 length equals 13 residues. CDR3 residues: CASSPREGYGYTF. In DNA, the CDR3 is TGTGCCAGCAGCCCCCGAGAGGGGTATGGCTACACCTTC.

This rearrangement joins TRBV6-1 to TRBJ2-1; 9 bases map to TRBD2. Germline CDR1 reads MNHNS; CDR2 reads SASEGT. The length of the CDR3 is 15 residues. J was trimmed by 5 bases and V by 7 bases; bases with no gene match: 9. The CDR3: CASINSGRRDNEQFF. In DNA, the CDR3 is TGTGCCAGCATTAATAGCGGGAGACGCGACAATGAGCAGTTCTTC.

The chain recombines TRBV19 with TRBJ1-1, with unresolved D. CDR3 length: 16 residues. Trimming left V 4 bases short and J 0 bases short, with 15 bases between. The germline gives CDR1 LNHDA, CDR2 SQIVND (reference sequence). The CDR3 loop reads CASSNPRIGLNTEAFF. CDR3 DNA: TGTGCCAGTAGTAATCCCCGAATAGGGTTGAACACTGAAGCTTTCTTT.

The chain has TRBV5-8 and TRBJ2-7; D possibly corresponds to TRBD2 (5 bases). The germline gives CDR1 SGHTS, CDR2 YDEGEE. CDR3 size: 15 residues. Trimming shortened V by 3 bases and J by 2 bases, and 15 bases separated the two germline ends. The CDR3 sequence: CASSSLLGRAYEQYF. In nucleotides, the CDR3 is TGTGCCAGCAGCTCTCTACTAGGCCGGGCCTACGAGCAGTACTTC.

The V and J genes are TRBV7-8 and TRBJ1-1; no definite D call. Trimming stripped 6 bases from V and 1 base from J, with 15 bases between. In germline, CDR1 is SGHVS, CDR2 FQNEAQ. The CDR3 sequence is 15 residues long. CDR3 in amino acids: CASSSVSAENTEAFF. The CDR3 nucleotides are TGTGCCAGCAGTTCGGTTTCAGCCGAGAACACTGAAGCTTTCTTT.

V usage is TRBV4-3 and J usage is TRBJ2-5; 8 positions match TRBD2. Germline values: CDR1 LGHNA, CDR2 YSLEER. Trimming cost V 3 bases and J 2 bases; bases outside gene matches: 5. The length of the CDR3 is 15 residues. The chain's CDR3 is CASSQGLGAQETQYF. CDR3 DNA sequence: TGCGCCAGCAGCCAGGGACTAGGGGCACAAGAGACCCAGTACTTC.

This clone was seen a few times. This chain uses TRBV19 with TRBJ2-7; D gene ambiguous. This CDR3 has 11 residues. Germline CDR1 is LNHDA and CDR2 is SQIVND (reference sequence). The V gene lost 5 bases and the J gene lost 7 bases, with 9 bases spanning the gap. The CDR3 nucleotides are TGTGCCAGTAGTGATGGGTGGGAGCAGTACTTC. Residues: CASSDGWEQYF.

V and J are TRBV2 and TRBJ1-2; TRBD1 might be the D (6 bases). Germline V gene data show CDR1 as SNHLY and CDR2 as FYNNEI. This CDR3 comprises 13 residues. Trimming left V 7 bases short and J 8 bases short, with 17 bases between. CDR3 in DNA: TGTGCCAGCACCCTGACAGGCACCTTAGGCTACACCTTC. Its protein product is CASTLTGTLGYTF. The full variable domain, with the rest looked up from reference TRBV2 and TRBJ1-2, is EPEVTQTPSHQVTQMGQEVILRCVPISNHLYFYWYRQILGQKVEFLVSFYNNEISEKSEIFDDQFSVERPDGSNFTLKIRSTKLEDSAMYFCASTLTGTLGYTFGSGTRLTVV.

This CDR3 reads CASSPGTVETQYF. CDR3 nucleotides: TGTGCCAGCAGCCCCGGGACCGTGGAGACCCAGTACTTC. The rearrangement uses TRBV21-1 and TRBJ2-5. TRBV21-1 is deemed a pseudogene. CDR3 length equals 13 residues.

The chain has TRBV7-9 and TRBJ1-1; D perhaps matches TRBD1 (6 bases). The germline CDR1 and CDR2 sequences are SEHNR and FQNEAQ (reference sequence). The germline V and J ends were trimmed by 5 bases and 3 bases, with 28 bases remaining between them. This CDR3 region has 19 residues. The chain's CDR3 is CASSRYKRTNRESDTEAFF. In nucleotides, the CDR3 is TGTGCCAGCAGCCGATATAAACGAACCAACAGGGAATCGGACACTGAAGCTTTCTTT.

The chain recombines TRBV10-2 with TRBJ2-3; 9 bases align to TRBD1. With V trimmed by 1 base and J by 5 bases, 7 bases remained unmatched. CDR1 is WSHSY and CDR2 is SAAADI in the germline V gene. This CDR3 spans 16 amino acids. This CDR3 is CASSELTGGHKDTQYF. The CDR3, as DNA: TGCGCCAGCAGTGAGTTGACAGGGGGGCACAAAGATACGCAGTATTTT.

As DNA, the CDR3 is TGTGCCAGCAGACAGGACGGAGGATACACAGATACGCAGTATTTT. It codes for CASRQDGGYTDTQYF. The gene calls are TRBV6-4 and TRBJ2-3; D may correspond to TRBD1 or TRBD2 (5 bases each). CDR1 and CDR2 (germline): MRHNA, SNTAGT. Trimming pared 6 bases from V and 2 bases from J, leaving 15 bases between. The CDR3 loop spans 15 amino acids.

CDR3 region: CASSSQAGLAQPQHF. CDR3 bases: TGTGCCAGCAGCTCCCAGGCGGGGTTAGCTCAGCCCCAGCATTTT. The V gene is TRBV7-9, the J gene TRBJ1-5; unclear D gene. V lost 4 bases, J lost 6 bases, and 16 bases lay in between. Germline lookup yields CDR1 SEHNR and CDR2 FQNEAQ (reference sequence). CDR3 length: 15 amino acids.

The chain combines TRBV7-2 with TRBJ2-6, with D perhaps matching TRBD1 (5 bases). CDR3 length equals 16 residues. The V and J ends lost 4 bases and 0 bases respectively, with 10 bases between them. CDR1 is SGHTA and CDR2 is FQGNSA in the germline V gene. CDR3 sequence: CASSSQVSSGANVLTF. As DNA, the CDR3 is TGTGCCAGCAGCTCACAGGTTAGCTCTGGGGCCAACGTCCTGACTTTC. Combining the CDR3 with reference TRBV7-2 and TRBJ2-6 gives the whole variable domain GAGVSQSPSNKVTEKGKDVELRCDPISGHTALYWYRQSLGQGLEFLIYFQGNSAPDKSGLPSDRFSAERTGGSVSTLTIQRTQQEDSAVYLCASSSQVSSGANVLTFGAGSRLTVL.

The chain has TRBV9 and TRBJ2-3; TRBD2 aligns across 11 bases. V gave up 4 bases and J gave up 2 bases; unmatched junction bases: 6. CDR3 size: 16 residues. Germline CDR1 reads SGDLS; CDR2 reads YYNGEE. The CDR3 nucleotides read TGTGCCAGCAGCTCGGGACTAGCGGACCACACAGATACGCAGTATTTT. Translation: CASSSGLADHTDTQYF. Full variable domain (missing parts from reference TRBV9 and TRBJ2-3): DSGVTQTPKHLITATGQRVTLRCSPRSGDLSVYWYQQSLDQGLQFLIQYYNGEERAKGNILERFSAQQFPDLHSELNLSSLELGDSALYFCASSSGLADHTDTQYFGPGTRLTVL.

A single count supports this clone. The rearrangement links TRBV30 to TRBJ2-5, with 8 bases fitting TRBD1. V dropped 0 bases and J dropped 1; count of bases not matched to a gene: 4. The CDR3 consists of 15 residues. Per germline, CDR1 GTSNPN and CDR2 SVGIG (reference sequence). Here the CDR3 reads CAWSVHRGAQETQYF. In nucleotides, the CDR3 is TGTGCCTGGAGTGTACACAGGGGGGCCCAAGAGACCCAGTACTTC.

The chain uses TRBV5-1 and TRBJ1-2; TRBD1 aligns across 9 bases. The CDR3 is 14 residues long. Germline V lookup: CDR1 SGHRS, CDR2 YFSETQ. After removal of 4 bases from V and 1 base from J, the junction contained 2 bases not matched to a gene. CDR3 nucleotides: TGCGCCAGCAGCGAGACAGGGGGTAACTATGGCTACACCTTC. Amino acids: CASSETGGNYGYTF.